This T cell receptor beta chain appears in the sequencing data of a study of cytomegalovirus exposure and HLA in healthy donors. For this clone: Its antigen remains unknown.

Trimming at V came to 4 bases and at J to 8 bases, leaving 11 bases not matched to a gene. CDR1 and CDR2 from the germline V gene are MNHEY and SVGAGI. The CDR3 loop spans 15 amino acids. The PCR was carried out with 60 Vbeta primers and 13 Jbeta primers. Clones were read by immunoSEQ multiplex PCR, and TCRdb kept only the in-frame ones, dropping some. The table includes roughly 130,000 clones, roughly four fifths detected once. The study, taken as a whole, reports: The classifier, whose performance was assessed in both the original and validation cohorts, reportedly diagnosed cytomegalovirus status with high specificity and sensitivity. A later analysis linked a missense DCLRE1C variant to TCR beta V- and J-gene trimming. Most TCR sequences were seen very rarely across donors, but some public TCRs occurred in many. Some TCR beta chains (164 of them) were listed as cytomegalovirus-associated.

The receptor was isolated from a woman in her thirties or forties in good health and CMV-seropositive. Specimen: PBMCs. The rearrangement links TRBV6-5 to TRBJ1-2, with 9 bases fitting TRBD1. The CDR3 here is CASSSQGQGRRGYTF. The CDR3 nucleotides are TGTGCCAGCAGTTCCCAGGGACAGGGACGTCGGGGCTACACCTTC.